The clone carrying this T cell receptor beta chain has a handful of counts. The target antigen is unknown. The sample comes from a study of human T cells and chemical hapten exposure. Study outcomes and limitations: Versus controls, significantly more large CDR3 similarity clusters arose from expanded TCRs.

V shed 3 bases and J shed 10 bases, with 19 bases lying between them. Germline values: CDR1 SGHVS, CDR2 FNYEAQ. This CDR3 region has 15 residues. Time point defined: patch test 2, 6 weeks after DPC sensitization. Treatment indicated: therapeutic diphenylcyclopropenone sensitization with weekly scalp DPC. Blood draws preceded each patch test application. TCRdb used MiXCR to reprocess the RACE reads, holding one entry per CDR3 protein. The sample yields approximately 80,000 distinct CDR3 sequences, about 10% seen once. The chain carries TRBV7-6 and TRBJ2-1; weak D call: TRBD2 (6 bases). This TCR derives from a woman in her forties or fifties with alopecia areata. Some clones in this sample may be carry-over from other donors' samples. The material sequenced was whole blood, taken in connection with sensitization to the hapten diphenylcyclopropenone (DPC). The CDR3, as DNA: TGTGCCAGCAGCTTGGGGGGAGGACCTACCGCCGAGCAGTTCTTC. This translates into CASSLGGGPTAEQFF.